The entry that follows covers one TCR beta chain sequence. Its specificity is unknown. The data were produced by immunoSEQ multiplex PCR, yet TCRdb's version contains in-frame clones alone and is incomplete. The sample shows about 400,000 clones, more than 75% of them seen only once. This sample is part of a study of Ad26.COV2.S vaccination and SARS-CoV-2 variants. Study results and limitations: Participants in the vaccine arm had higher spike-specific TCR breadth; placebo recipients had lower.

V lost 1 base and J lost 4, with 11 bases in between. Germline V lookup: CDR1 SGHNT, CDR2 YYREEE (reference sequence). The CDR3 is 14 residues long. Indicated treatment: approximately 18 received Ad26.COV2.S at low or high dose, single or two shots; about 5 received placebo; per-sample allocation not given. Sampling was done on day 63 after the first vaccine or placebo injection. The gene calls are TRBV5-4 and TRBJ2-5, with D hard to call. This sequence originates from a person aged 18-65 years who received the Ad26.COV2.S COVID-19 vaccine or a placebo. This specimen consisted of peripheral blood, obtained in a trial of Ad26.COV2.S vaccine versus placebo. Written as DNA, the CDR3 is TGTGCCAGCAGCTTGATTGGCAGTTTAGAGACCCAGTACTTC. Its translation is CASSLIGSLETQYF.